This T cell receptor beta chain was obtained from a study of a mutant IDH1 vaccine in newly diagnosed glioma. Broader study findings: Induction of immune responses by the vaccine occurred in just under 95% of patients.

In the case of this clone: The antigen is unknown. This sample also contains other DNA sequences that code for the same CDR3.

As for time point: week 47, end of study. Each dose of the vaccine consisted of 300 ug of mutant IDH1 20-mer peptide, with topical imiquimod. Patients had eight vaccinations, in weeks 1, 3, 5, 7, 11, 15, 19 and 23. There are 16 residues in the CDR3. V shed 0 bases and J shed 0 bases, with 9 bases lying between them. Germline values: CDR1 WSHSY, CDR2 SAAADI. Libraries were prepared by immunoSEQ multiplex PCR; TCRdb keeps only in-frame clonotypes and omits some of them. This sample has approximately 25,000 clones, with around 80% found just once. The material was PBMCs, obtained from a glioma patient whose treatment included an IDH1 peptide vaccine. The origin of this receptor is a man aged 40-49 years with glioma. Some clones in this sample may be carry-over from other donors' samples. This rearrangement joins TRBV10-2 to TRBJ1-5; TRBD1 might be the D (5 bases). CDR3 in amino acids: CASSESPGNSNQPQHF. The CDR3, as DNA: TGCGCCAGCAGTGAGTCGCCAGGGAATAGCAATCAGCCCCAGCATTTT.